These 27 T cell receptor beta chains share one sample of origin, sequenced in a study of early T cells in non-severe SARS-CoV-2 infection. TCRdb reanalysed the 5' RACE reads using MiXCR and keeps one entry per CDR3 protein. The sample lists 25,000 to 30,000 distinct CDR3 sequences, 8.5% to 10% seen once, with roughly 15% in the top ten. The sample consisted of whole blood. Receptors were obtained from an adult who was a healthcare worker with PCR-confirmed SARS-CoV-2 infection or an uninfected control (not recorded which).

This clonotype was detected ten times or more. This rearrangement joins TRBV7-6 to TRBJ2-7; TRBD1 matches 10 bases. CDR3 length: 16 residues. Germline trimming cut 5 bases from V and 5 bases from J; bases unmatched to any gene: 12. Germline V gives CDR1 SGHVS, CDR2 FNYEAQ. The CDR3 loop is CASSPSLGTGVHEQYF. The CDR3 DNA reads TGTGCCAGCAGCCCCTCACTCGGGACAGGGGTCCACGAGCAGTACTTC.

This sequence joins TRBV5-4 and TRBJ2-3; a weak D match, TRBD2 (7 bases). The germline V and J ends were trimmed by 6 bases and 5 bases, with 19 bases remaining between them. CDR1 is SGHNT, CDR2 YYREEE, per germline (reference sequence). The CDR3 covers 15 residues. The CDR3 nucleotides are TGTGCCAGCACCCTCCTGGGGGGGCAAAGAGATACGCAGTATTTT. Translated: CASTLLGGQRDTQYF.

The chain couples TRBV12-3 or TRBV12-4 to TRBJ1-2; no definite D call. The V and J ends lost 6 bases and 4 bases respectively, with 18 bases between them. CDR3 length: 15 residues. CDR3 nucleotides: TGTGCCAGCAGCCCAACCGGGAGCCGGGCCTATGGCTACACCTTC. Amino acid sequence: CASSPTGSRAYGYTF.

This clonotype was detected many times. This sequence joins TRBV30 and TRBJ1-4; D unresolved. Per the germline V gene, CDR1 is GTSNPN and CDR2 is SVGIG (reference sequence). The CDR3 consists of 15 residues. Trimming left V 1 base short and J 0 bases short, with 9 bases between. Here the CDR3 DNA reads TGTGCCTGGAGTGAGACGGGTGCAACTAATGAAAAACTGTTTTTT. Amino acid sequence: CAWSETGATNEKLFF.

Within the sample, this clonotype is medium-sized. The genes are TRBV7-6 and TRBJ1-5; D is unresolved. Trimming removed 5 bases at V and 7 bases at J, with 9 bases between. CDR1 and CDR2 (germline): SGHVS, FNYEAQ. This CDR3 is 12 amino acids long. The CDR3 DNA is TGTGCCAGCAGCCCCCCGGGACAGCCCCAGCATTTT. The encoded protein is CASSPPGQPQHF.

This clonotype was observed a handful of times. The chain has TRBV27 and TRBJ1-2, with TRBD1 matching 7 bases. The CDR3 consists of 14 residues. In germline, CDR1 is MNHEY, CDR2 SMNVEV (reference sequence). With V trimmed by 5 bases and J by 5 bases, 8 bases remained unmatched. CDR3 nucleotides: TGTGCCAGCAGTGCACGGGACAGCCGATATGGCTACACCTTC. Protein product: CASSARDSRYGYTF.

The chain is built from TRBV20-1 and TRBJ2-1; 8 positions match TRBD2. The germline CDR1 and CDR2 sequences are DFQATT and SNEGSKA (reference sequence). V lost 0 bases to trimming and J lost 6 bases; unmatched junction nucleotides: 13. The CDR3 is 17 amino acids. This chain's CDR3 is CSARDPGGSGAVNEQFF. The CDR3 DNA follows: TGCAGTGCTAGAGATCCCGGGGGTAGCGGGGCAGTCAATGAGCAGTTCTTC.

This clonotype was detected ten times or more. The J gene is TRBJ1-2, the V gene TRBV14, with unresolved D. CDR1 is SGHDN and CDR2 is FVKESK in the germline V gene. Trimming pared 1 base from V and 3 bases from J, leaving 9 bases between. The CDR3 contains 14 residues. CDR3 sequence: CASSQGEVYYGYTF. The CDR3 nucleotides read TGTGCCAGCAGCCAAGGTGAGGTGTACTATGGCTACACCTTC.

V and J are TRBV20-1 and TRBJ2-3, with a possible D match to TRBD2 (6 bases). Trimming took 1 base from V and 2 from J, leaving 22 bases between them. Germline V lookup: CDR1 DFQATT, CDR2 SNEGSKA (reference sequence). The CDR3 extends over 18 amino acids. For the CDR3, the DNA is TGCAGTGCTAGAGGTTCGTCCGGACTAACGTCGTACACAGATACGCAGTATTTT. Its translation: CSARGSSGLTSYTDTQYF.

In its sample, this clonotype was seen many times. V gene TRBV18 combines with J gene TRBJ1-1, with D possibly matching TRBD1 (5 bases). Germline CDR1 is KGHSH and CDR2 is LQKENI. V gave up 6 bases and J gave up 1 base, with 12 bases separating them. The length of the CDR3 is 14 residues. CDR3 amino acids: CASSAGFGNTEAFF. The CDR3 bases are TGTGCCAGCTCCGCAGGGTTTGGGAACACTGAAGCTTTCTTT.

Comments on this clonotype: Just one base apart from a much larger clone, this may be a read error. The chain is built from TRBV24-1 and TRBJ1-2; D ambiguous. This CDR3 is built from 14 residues. With 0 bases removed from V and 2 bases from J, the gap between germline ends came to 6 bases. Looked up from germline, CDR1 is KGHDR and CDR2 is SFDVKD. The CDR3 protein is CATSDLRLNYGYTF. CDR3 coding DNA: TGTGCCACCAGTGATTTGAGGCTGAACTATGGCTACACCTTC.

This clonotype was observed at least ten times. The gene calls are TRBV24-1 and TRBJ1-2; the match to TRBD1 covers 8 bases. CDR1 is KGHDR and CDR2 is SFDVKD in the germline V gene. J lost 6 bases, V lost 3 bases, and 11 bases had no gene match. This CDR3 region has 16 residues. CDR3 in DNA: TGTGCCACCAGTGATCCCGACAGGGGATTACTCCATGGCTACACCTTC. Encoded protein: CATSDPDRGLLHGYTF.

This clonotype was picked up many times. This chain links TRBV27 with TRBJ1-2; no firm D call. The ends were cut back, 5 bases at V and 0 bases at J, with 10 bases in the middle. Germline assignment: CDR1 MNHEY and CDR2 SMNVEV (reference sequence). This CDR3 is 14 amino acids long. CDR3 coding DNA: TGTGCCAGCAGTCGACGGTTAGCTAACTATGGCTACACCTTC. Translation gives CASSRRLANYGYTF.

This clonotype was picked up one time. J is TRBJ2-4 and V is TRBV6-2 or TRBV6-3; 7 positions agree with TRBD1. This CDR3 is built from 16 residues. The J segment lost 7 bases and the V segment lost 0 bases, leaving 9 bases of the junction unmatched. CDR1 MNHEY and CDR2 SVGEGT come from the germline V gene. The CDR3 region has the DNA TGTGCCAGCAGTTACTCCCCACAGGGGCAGGGGAACATTCAGTACTTC. Residues: CASSYSPQGQGNIQYF.

In its sample, this clonotype was seen many times. This chain links TRBV29-1 with TRBJ1-1; unclear D gene. From germline, CDR1 is SQVTM and CDR2 ANQGSEA. With 5 bases removed from V and 6 bases from J, the gap between germline ends came to 10 bases. The CDR3 extends over 11 amino acids. Written as DNA, the CDR3 is TGCAGCGTTACGATTGTCGCTGAAGCTTTCTTT. Translating gives CSVTIVAEAFF.

This clonotype was counted many times. This chain uses TRBV7-2 with TRBJ2-3, with unresolved D. The CDR3 spans 17 residues. Germline values: CDR1 SGHTA, CDR2 FQGNSA. The germline V and J ends were trimmed by 5 bases and 2 bases, with 20 bases remaining between them. The CDR3 sequence: CASSVPRVAKPTDTQYF. CDR3 coding DNA: TGTGCCAGCAGCGTACCCCGGGTGGCTAAGCCCACAGATACGCAGTATTTT.

This clonotype showed up many times. Germline is not matched at one junction end, which may reflect a read error. As DNA, the CDR3 is TGTGCTAGCAGCTTAAACCCCGGAGTATCAGATACGCAGTATTTT. Protein: CASSLNPGVSDTQYF. V gene TRBV7-7 combines with J gene TRBJ2-3; D not certain. The germline V gene has CDR1 SSHAT and CDR2 FNYEAQ (reference sequence). The CDR3 is 15 amino acids.

About this clonotype itself: A much larger clone is a single base away; this may be a read error. The chain uses TRBV10-1 and TRBJ2-3; D gene uncertain. The length of the CDR3 is 13 residues. From germline, CDR1 is WNHNN and CDR2 SYGVQD (reference sequence). The V end was cut by 0 bases, the J end by 8 bases, with 9 bases between. CDR3 protein: CASSESQRVTQYF. The CDR3 DNA reads as TGCGCCAGCAGTGAGTCGCAGAGAGTTACGCAGTATTTT.

This clonotype was detected ten times or more. This chain joins TRBV5-1 and TRBJ2-2; D remains ambiguous. V dropped 6 bases and J dropped 2 bases, with 17 bases sitting between them. Germline V gives CDR1 SGHRS, CDR2 YFSETQ. The CDR3 is made up of 16 amino acids. CDR3: CASKVVDGYNTGELFF. CDR3 nucleotides: TGCGCCAGCAAGGTGGTAGATGGCTATAACACCGGGGAGCTGTTTTTT.

The table lists this clonotype with many counts. This rearrangement joins TRBV10-3 to TRBJ1-2, with 8 positions matching TRBD1. J was trimmed by 8 bases and V by 0 bases; bases with no gene match: 5. CDR1 and CDR2 from the germline V gene are ENHRY and SYGVKD. This CDR3 spans 14 amino acids. This chain's CDR3 is CAISESRQGYGYTF. As DNA, the CDR3 is TGTGCCATCAGTGAGTCGCGACAGGGGTACGGCTACACCTTC.

This clonotype was seen ten or more times. The chain has TRBV4-3 and TRBJ1-2; 8 bases match TRBD1. There are 14 residues in the CDR3. V lost 6 bases to trimming and J lost 5 bases; unmatched junction nucleotides: 8. CDR1 LGHNA and CDR2 YSLEER come from the germline V gene. The CDR3 region has the DNA TGCGCCAGCAGTCAGGGACGACAGGGGTATGGCTACACCTTC. The encoded protein is CASSQGRQGYGYTF.

This clonotype was found many times. The chain joins TRBV7-3 to TRBJ2-1; no firm D call. The CDR3 runs 13 residues. V lost 5 bases to trimming and J lost 4 bases, with 9 bases between them. Per germline, CDR1 SGHTA and CDR2 FQGTGA. The CDR3 sequence: CASSPSAYNEQFF. CDR3 DNA sequence: TGTGCCAGCAGCCCCTCAGCTTACAATGAGCAGTTCTTC. The full variable domain, rest sourced from reference TRBV7-3 and TRBJ2-1, is GAGVSQTPSNKVTEKGKYVELRCDPISGHTALYWYRQSLGQGPEFLIYFQGTGAADDSGLPNDRFFAVRPEGSVSTLKIQRTERGDSAVYLCASSPSAYNEQFFGPGTRLTVL.

The genes are TRBV10-3 and TRBJ2-2; 7 bases match TRBD2. This CDR3 has 12 amino acids. From germline, CDR1 is ENHRY and CDR2 SYGVKD. V trimming: 7 bases; J trimming: 5 bases; junction bases outside the gene matches: 1. The CDR3 DNA reads TGTGCCATCAAAGCGGGAACCGGGGAGCTGTTTTTT. It codes for CAIKAGTGELFF.

V gene TRBV20-1 combines with J gene TRBJ2-7; D may be TRBD2 (6 bases). Trimming left V 6 bases short and J 4 bases short, with 19 bases between. The length of the CDR3 is 14 residues. The germline gives CDR1 DFQATT, CDR2 SNEGSKA (reference sequence). Written as DNA, the CDR3 is TGCAGTGCAATGCCCCGGGACTCCTATTACGAGCAGTACTTC. This translates into CSAMPRDSYYEQYF.

The chain joins TRBV20-1 to TRBJ2-3; 10 bases are shared with TRBD2. With V trimmed by 5 bases and J by 7 bases, 18 bases remained unmatched. This CDR3 spans 17 amino acids. Germline V gene data show CDR1 as DFQATT and CDR2 as SNEGSKA (reference sequence). CDR3 protein: CSARLQLRSGGLYTQYF. The CDR3 bases are TGCAGTGCTCGCCTCCAGCTGCGTAGCGGGGGGTTATATACGCAGTATTTT.

This clonotype has a count of ten or more. The rearrangement links TRBV7-2 to TRBJ1-2; 7 bases map to TRBD1. V gave up 4 bases and J gave up 0 bases; unmatched junction bases: 11. The germline V gene has CDR1 SGHTA and CDR2 FQGNSA. This CDR3 is built from 17 residues. The CDR3 loop is CASSSPGRQGTNYGYTF. CDR3 bases: TGTGCCAGCAGCTCCCCGGGGCGACAGGGCACTAACTATGGCTACACCTTC.

Many counts were recorded for this clonotype. The chain has TRBV7-2 and TRBJ2-5; D uncertain. Germline-derived CDR1 and CDR2 are SGHTA and FQGNSA. This CDR3 spans 13 amino acids. The V and J ends lost 2 bases and 3 bases respectively, with 7 bases between them. In DNA form, the CDR3 reads TGTGCCAGCAGCTTACAAAGGGAAGAGACCCAGTACTTC. As protein: CASSLQREETQYF.